This TCR beta chain was found in a study of cytomegalovirus exposure and HLA in healthy donors. This CDR3 is 12 amino acids long. Germline CDR1 reads SGHRS; CDR2 reads YFSETQ. With 2 bases removed from V and 5 bases from J, the gap between germline ends came to 8 bases. Primers included in the PCR were 60 Vbeta and 13 Jbeta primers. Clones were sequenced by immunoSEQ multiplex PCR, and TCRdb holds only the in-frame ones, with some missing. The sample consists of some 150,000 clones, 70% to 85% of them appearing once. Regarding the study as a whole: Accurate prediction of HLA-A and HLA-B alleles (for most subjects) was reportedly achieved from TCR beta sequences. Across all donors, roughly uniform sequencing depth was an assumption of the presence/absence analyses.

Remarks on this clone: Its specificity is not known.

The specimen was PBMCs. The chain recombines TRBV5-1 with TRBJ2-7; D is unclear. This sequence was found in a man aged 40-49 years in good health and CMV-seronegative. The CDR3 sequence: CASSFASNEQYF. For the CDR3, the DNA is TGCGCCAGCAGCTTCGCTAGTAACGAGCAGTACTTC.